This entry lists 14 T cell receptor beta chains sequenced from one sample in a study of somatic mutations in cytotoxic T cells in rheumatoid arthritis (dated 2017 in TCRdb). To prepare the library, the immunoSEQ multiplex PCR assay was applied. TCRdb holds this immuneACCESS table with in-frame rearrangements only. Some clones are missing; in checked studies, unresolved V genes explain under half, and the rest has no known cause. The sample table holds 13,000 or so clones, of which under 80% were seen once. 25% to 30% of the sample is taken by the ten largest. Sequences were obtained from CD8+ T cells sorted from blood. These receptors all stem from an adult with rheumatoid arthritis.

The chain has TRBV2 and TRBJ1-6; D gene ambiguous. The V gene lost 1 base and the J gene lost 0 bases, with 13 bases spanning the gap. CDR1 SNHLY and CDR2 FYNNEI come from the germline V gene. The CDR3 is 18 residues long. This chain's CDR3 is CASSEGGLPSSYNSPLHF. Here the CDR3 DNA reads TGTGCCAGCAGTGAAGGCGGACTGCCCAGCTCCTATAATTCACCCCTCCACTTT. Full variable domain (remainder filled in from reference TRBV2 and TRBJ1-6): EPEVTQTPSHQVTQMGQEVILRCVPISNHLYFYWYRQILGQKVEFLVSFYNNEISEKSEIFDDQFSVERPDGSNFTLKIRSTKLEDSAMYFCASSEGGLPSSYNSPLHFGNGTRLTVT.

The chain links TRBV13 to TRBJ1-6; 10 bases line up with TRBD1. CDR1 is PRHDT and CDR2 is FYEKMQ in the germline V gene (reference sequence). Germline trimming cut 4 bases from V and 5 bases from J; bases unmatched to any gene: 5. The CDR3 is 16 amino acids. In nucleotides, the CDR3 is TGTGCCAGCAGCTCCCAGGACAGGGGGAATAATTCACCCCTCCACTTT. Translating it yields CASSSQDRGNNSPLHF.

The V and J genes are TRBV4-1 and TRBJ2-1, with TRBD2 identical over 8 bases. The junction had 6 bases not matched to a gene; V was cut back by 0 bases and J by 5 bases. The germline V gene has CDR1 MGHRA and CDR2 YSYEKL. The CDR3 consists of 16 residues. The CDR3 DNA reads TGCGCCAGCAGCCAAGAAGGCGCGGGGGGTAACAATGAGCAGTTCTTC. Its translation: CASSQEGAGGNNEQFF.

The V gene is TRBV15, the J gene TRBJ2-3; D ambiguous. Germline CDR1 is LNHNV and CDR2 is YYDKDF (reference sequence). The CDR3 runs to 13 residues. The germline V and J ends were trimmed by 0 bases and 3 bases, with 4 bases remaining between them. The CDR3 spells CATSRDSTDTQYF. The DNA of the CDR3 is TGTGCCACCAGCAGAGATTCGACAGATACGCAGTATTTT.

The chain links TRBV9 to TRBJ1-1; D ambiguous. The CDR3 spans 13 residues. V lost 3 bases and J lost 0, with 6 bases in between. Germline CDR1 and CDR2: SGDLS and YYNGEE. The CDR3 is CASSEEMNTEAFF. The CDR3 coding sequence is TGTGCCAGCAGCGAAGAGATGAACACTGAAGCTTTCTTT.

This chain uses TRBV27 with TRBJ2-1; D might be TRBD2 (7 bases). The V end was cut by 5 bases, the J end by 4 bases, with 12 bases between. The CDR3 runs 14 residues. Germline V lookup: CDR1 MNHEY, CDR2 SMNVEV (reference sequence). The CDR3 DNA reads TGTGCCAGCAGTGAAAGGGGGGGGTACAATGAGCAGTTCTTC. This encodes CASSERGGYNEQFF.

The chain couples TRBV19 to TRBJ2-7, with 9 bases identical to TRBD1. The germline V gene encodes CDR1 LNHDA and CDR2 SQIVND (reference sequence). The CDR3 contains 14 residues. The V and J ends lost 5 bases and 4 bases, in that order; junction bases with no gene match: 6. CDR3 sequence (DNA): TGTGCCAGTAGTGCCGGGACAGGGTCTTACGAGCAGTACTTC. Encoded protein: CASSAGTGSYEQYF.

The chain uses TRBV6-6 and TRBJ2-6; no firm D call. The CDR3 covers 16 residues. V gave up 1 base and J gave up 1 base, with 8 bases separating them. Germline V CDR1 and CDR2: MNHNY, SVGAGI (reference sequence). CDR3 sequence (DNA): TGTGCCAGCAGTTACTTTGGCATTTCTGGGGCCAACGTCCTGACTTTC. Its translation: CASSYFGISGANVLTF.

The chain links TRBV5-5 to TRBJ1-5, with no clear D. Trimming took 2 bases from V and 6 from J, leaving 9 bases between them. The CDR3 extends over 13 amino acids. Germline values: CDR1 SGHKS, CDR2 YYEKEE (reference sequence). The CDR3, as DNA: TGTGCCAGCAGCTTAGGAACGGTTCAGCCCCAGCATTTT. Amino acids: CASSLGTVQPQHF.

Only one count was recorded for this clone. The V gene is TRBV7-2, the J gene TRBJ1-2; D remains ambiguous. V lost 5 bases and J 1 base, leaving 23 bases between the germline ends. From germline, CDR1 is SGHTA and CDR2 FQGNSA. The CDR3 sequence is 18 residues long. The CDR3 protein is CASSPHGYTVDINYGYTF. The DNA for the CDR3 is TGTGCCAGCAGCCCGCACGGATACACCGTCGACATTAACTATGGCTACACCTTC.

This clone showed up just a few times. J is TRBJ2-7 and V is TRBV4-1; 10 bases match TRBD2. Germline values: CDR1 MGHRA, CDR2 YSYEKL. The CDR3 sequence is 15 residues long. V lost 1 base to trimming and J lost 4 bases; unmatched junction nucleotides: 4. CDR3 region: CASSQGSGGVYEQYF. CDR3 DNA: TGCGCCAGCAGCCAAGGGAGCGGGGGGGTTTACGAGCAGTACTTC.

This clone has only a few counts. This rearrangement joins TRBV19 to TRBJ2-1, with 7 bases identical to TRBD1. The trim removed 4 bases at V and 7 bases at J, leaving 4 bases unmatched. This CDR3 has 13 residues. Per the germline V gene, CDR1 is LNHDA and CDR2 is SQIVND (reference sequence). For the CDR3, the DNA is TGTGCCAGTAGTACCGGGACAGTTAATGAGCAGTTCTTC. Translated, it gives CASSTGTVNEQFF.

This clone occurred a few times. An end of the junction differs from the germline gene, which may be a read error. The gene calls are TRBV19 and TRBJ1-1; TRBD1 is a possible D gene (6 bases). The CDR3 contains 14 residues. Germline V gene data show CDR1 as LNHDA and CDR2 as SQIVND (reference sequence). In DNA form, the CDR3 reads TGTGCCAGTAGAATAGGGGGTGCAGGCACTGAAGCTTTCTTT. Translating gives CASRIGGAGTEAFF. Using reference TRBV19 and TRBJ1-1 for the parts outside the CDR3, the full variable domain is DGGITQSPKYLFRKEGQNVTLSCEQNLNHDAMYWYRQDPGQGLRLIYYSQIVNDFQKGDIAEGYSVSREKKESFPLTVTSAQKNPTAFYLCASRIGGAGTEAFFGQGTRLTVV.

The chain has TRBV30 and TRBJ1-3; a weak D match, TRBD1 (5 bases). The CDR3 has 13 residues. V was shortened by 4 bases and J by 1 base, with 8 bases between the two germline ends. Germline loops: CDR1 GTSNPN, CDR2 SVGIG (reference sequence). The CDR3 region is CAWKGKSGNTIYF. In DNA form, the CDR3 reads TGTGCCTGGAAGGGGAAGTCTGGAAACACCATATATTTT.